This TCR beta chain was documented in a study of cytomegalovirus exposure and HLA in healthy donors. Study outcomes and limitations: The majority of TCR sequences were rare, yet some public TCRs appeared in many donors. The investigators catalogued about 170 TCR beta chains as cytomegalovirus-associated. The tendency of first-cohort TCR clusters to co-occur in the 120 or so validation repertoires was the finding of a later analysis.

The donors belonged to the 120-subject validation cohort, separate from the approximately 670-subject first cohort. Comments on this clone: What it binds is not known.

The V gene lost 1 base and the J gene lost 8 bases, with 15 bases spanning the gap. This CDR3 is 15 amino acids long. CDR1 and CDR2 (germline): MNHEY, SMNVEV (reference sequence). The data were produced by immunoSEQ multiplex PCR, yet TCRdb's version contains in-frame clones alone and is incomplete. The sample includes about 180,000 clones, roughly 85% of them seen just once. The source is a man aged 18 to 35 in good health and CMV-seropositive. Sample: PBMCs. The chain joins TRBV27 to TRBJ2-1; maybe TRBD1 (5 bases). Here the CDR3 DNA reads TGTGCCAGCAGTTTATATCAACAGGTTGATGATGAGCAGTTCTTC. Its translation is CASSLYQQVDDEQFF.